This T cell receptor (beta chain) was obtained from a study of T cells after yellow fever vaccination. Findings of the study overall: Detected again after the booster were most primary-vaccination clones, at about 96% CD4 and 70% to 90% CD8. Abundant bulk-derived clonotypes could contaminate FACS-sorted repertoires.

The length of the CDR3 is 15 residues. The germline V gene encodes CDR1 MNHEY and CDR2 SVGAGI. V shed 0 bases, J shed 5 bases, and the junction held 1 base outside the gene matches. TCRdb passed the 5' RACE reads through MiXCR, listing each CDR3 protein once. The data hold 360,000 or so distinct CDR3 sequences, with 11% observed a single time. This clonotype appeared a few times. Antigen specificity is unknown. V and J are TRBV6-5 and TRBJ1-5; TRBD1 agrees at 10 bases. The sequences come from PBMCs, collected on the day of the first yellow fever vaccination. This receptor was taken from a man between 18 and 29 years old who received the YFV17D yellow fever vaccine. The DNA of the CDR3 is TGTGCCAGCAGTTACTCGGGGACAGGGGATCAGCCCCAGCATTTT. It codes for CASSYSGTGDQPQHF.